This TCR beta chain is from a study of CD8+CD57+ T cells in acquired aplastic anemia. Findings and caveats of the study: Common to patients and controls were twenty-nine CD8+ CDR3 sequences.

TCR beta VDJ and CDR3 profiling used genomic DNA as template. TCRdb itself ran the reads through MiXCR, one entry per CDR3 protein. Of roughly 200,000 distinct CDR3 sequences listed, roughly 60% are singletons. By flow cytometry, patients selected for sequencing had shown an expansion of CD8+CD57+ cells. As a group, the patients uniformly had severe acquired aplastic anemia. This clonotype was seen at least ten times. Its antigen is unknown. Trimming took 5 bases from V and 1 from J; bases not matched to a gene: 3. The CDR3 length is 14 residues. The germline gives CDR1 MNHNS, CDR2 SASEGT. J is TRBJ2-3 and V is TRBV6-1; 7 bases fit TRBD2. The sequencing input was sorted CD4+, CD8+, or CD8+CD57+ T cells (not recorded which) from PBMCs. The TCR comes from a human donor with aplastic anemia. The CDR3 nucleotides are TGTGCCAGCAGTCCGGGGAGGGGCACAGATACGCAGTATTTT. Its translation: CASSPGRGTDTQYF.